This is a list of T cell receptor beta chains from one sample in a study of lymphopenia after photon versus proton radiotherapy. Repertoires were generated with immunoSEQ multiplex PCR, while TCRdb's copy carries only in-frame clones and drops some. Here the sample spans about 18,000 clones, more than 65% being singletons. The material was peripheral blood, obtained from a patient treated with proton-based radiotherapy. The origin of the receptors is a man in his 70s with pancreatic cancer. Each CDR3 is given with its conserved first and last residue. Each record gives: D gene, clone size, J gene, V gene, CDR3 DNA, CDR3 protein. D genes are given only for firm matches. For some rows the clone size is stated as once, few or many, or as a class when expanded; others skip it.

TRBD2	few	TRBJ2-5	TRBV11-2	TGTGCCAGCAGGATTAGCGGGGGGGCAGAGACCCAGTACTTC	CASRISGGAETQYF
.	.	TRBJ1-1	TRBV5-1	TGCGCCAGCAGCTCCCGCCCCAATCTTAACACTGAAGCTTTCTTT	CASSSRPNLNTEAFF
TRBD1	.	TRBJ1-6	TRBV2	TGTGCCAGCAGTGTGGGACAGCCGAATTCACCCCTCCACTTT	CASSVGQPNSPLHF
.	.	TRBJ1-1	TRBV28	TGTGCCAGCAGGACACAGGGAGCGAACACTGAAGCTTTCTTT	CASRTQGANTEAFF
.	.	TRBJ2-1	TRBV5-6	TGTGCCAGCAGCTTGGCGCCGGGGGCTGGATTCTTC	CASSLAPGAGFF
TRBD2	once	TRBJ2-1	TRBV2	TGTGCCAGCACCCTAGCGGTTTACAATGAGCAGTTCTTC	CASTLAVYNEQFF
TRBD2	.	TRBJ2-1	TRBV12-5	TGTGCTAGTGGTTTGGAGAGGGCGGGAGGGAACAATGAGCAGTTCTTC	CASGLERAGGNNEQFF
.	.	TRBJ1-1	TRBV6-5	TGTGCCAGCAGTTACTCGCAGGAGAACACTGAAGCTTTCTTT	CASSYSQENTEAFF
TRBD2	.	TRBJ2-4	TRBV2	TGTGCCAGCAGTGCTCCGGGGGGTCCCAAAAACATTCAGTACTTC	CASSAPGGPKNIQYF
.	.	TRBJ1-3	TRBV6-1	TGTGCCAGCAGTGCGGTAGTGGGGGGAAACACCATATATTTT	CASSAVVGGNTIYF
.	few	TRBJ2-7	TRBV18	TGTGCCAGCTCCCCCGGTGCGTCCACCTACGAGCAGTACTTC	CASSPGASTYEQYF
.	.	TRBJ1-2	TRBV30	TGTGCCTGGAGTGTGGGAGGGAGTGGCTACACCTTC	CAWSVGGSGYTF
TRBD1	.	TRBJ1-1	TRBV2	TGTGCCAGCAGTGACAGGGGGCTCAGGAGCACTGAAGCTTTCTTT	CASSDRGLRSTEAFF
.	.	TRBJ1-5	TRBV25-1	TGTGCCAGCAGATTGGGGGGGGATCCCAATCAGCCCCAGCATTTT	CASRLGGDPNQPQHF
.	.	TRBJ2-7	TRBV4-2	TGTGCCAGCAGCCTCTCCGGGACAAACTACGAGCAGTACTTC	CASSLSGTNYEQYF
TRBD2	.	TRBJ2-3	TRBV2	TGTGCCAGCACTCCAGCGGGGAACTCAGATACGCAGTATTTT	CASTPAGNSDTQYF
.	.	TRBJ2-3	TRBV5-1	TGCGCCAGCAGCTCGGACCACTCCGCAGATACGCAGTATTTT	CASSSDHSADTQYF
.	few	TRBJ2-3	TRBV13	TGTGCCAGCAGCCTTCGAGAGATTCAAAGGAGCGATACGCAGTATTTT	CASSLREIQRSDTQYF
.	.	TRBJ1-1	TRBV7-3	TGTGCCAGCAGCGTACAGCAAAACACTGAAGCTTTCTTT	CASSVQQNTEAFF
TRBD1	.	TRBJ1-5	TRBV29-1	TGCAGCTTTGGACAGGGGGCCCTTTGGCAGCCCCAGCATTTT	CSFGQGALWQPQHF
.	.	TRBJ2-3	TRBV11-3	TGTGCCAGCAGCGTCGCCGGGGGAGGCGCAGATACGCAGTATTTT	CASSVAGGGADTQYF
TRBD1	.	TRBJ2-4	TRBV30	TGTGCCTGGATATTTAACCGACAGGGCGCCAAAAACATTCAGTACTTC	CAWIFNRQGAKNIQYF
.	once	TRBJ1-4	TRBV27	TGTGCCAGCAGTTTATCGGGCCCCTCTTTGAGGCTGTTTTTT	CASSLSGPSLRLFF
TRBD1	.	TRBJ2-7	TRBV27	TGTGCCAGCAGTTTAAACCTGGGACAGCCTACCTACGAGCAGTACTTC	CASSLNLGQPTYEQYF
TRBD1	.	TRBJ1-2	TRBV9	TGTGCCAGCAGCTCGGGACAGGGGGGAGCTCGCTATGGCTACACCTTC	CASSSGQGGARYGYTF
.	.	TRBJ2-6	TRBV12-5	TGTGCTAGTGGTCCCAAAGGTGCAGGACAAAGTCGGGCCAACGTCCTGACTTTC	CASGPKGAGQSRANVLTF
.	.	TRBJ2-7	TRBV5-1	TGCGCCAGCAGCTCGACCCCAGGAACCTACGAGCAGTACTTC	CASSSTPGTYEQYF
TRBD1	.	TRBJ1-4	TRBV7-2	TGTGCCAGCAGCAGGGACAGAGATAATGAAAAACTGTTTTTT	CASSRDRDNEKLFF
.	few	TRBJ1-4	TRBV6-6	TGTGCCAGCAGTTACTCCCGGGGTGGGAATGAAAAACTGTTTTTT	CASSYSRGGNEKLFF
.	.	TRBJ2-1	TRBV7-3	TGTGCCAGCAGCTTAGACAGAGCCGCTAACAATGAGCAGTTCTTC	CASSLDRAANNEQFF
.	few	TRBJ2-3	TRBV29-1	TGCAGCGTTGAACCGGGACAAAGCACAGATACGCAGTATTTT	CSVEPGQSTDTQYF
TRBD1	.	TRBJ1-2	TRBV5-1	TGCGCCAGCAGCCCGGGACAGCGTGGCTACACCTTC	CASSPGQRGYTF
TRBD2	.	TRBJ2-6	TRBV7-9	TGTGCCAGCAGCCGGACTAGCGGGGGGGCTGGGGCCAACGTCCTGACTTTC	CASSRTSGGAGANVLTF
TRBD1	.	TRBJ1-1	TRBV29-1	TGCAGCGTTGTCCGGGACAGGGGGCCGAACACTGAAGCTTTCTTT	CSVVRDRGPNTEAFF
.	.	TRBJ2-1	TRBV9	TGTGCCAGCAGCCCACAGCCGGCGGCCGAGCAGTTCTTC	CASSPQPAAEQFF
TRBD1	.	TRBJ2-7	TRBV7-9	TGTGCCAGCAGCTTAGACAGGGGGCTTTCGGGTGAGCAGTACTTC	CASSLDRGLSGEQYF
.	.	TRBJ1-1	TRBV14	TGTGCCAGCAGCCAAGATGGAGGAATCACTGAAGCTTTCTTT	CASSQDGGITEAFF
TRBD1	.	TRBJ2-7	TRBV10-3	TGTGCCATCAGGGACCGGGACAGCGAGAGTACGAGCCAGTACTTC	CAIRDRDSESTSQYF
.	.	TRBJ1-5	TRBV6-1	TGTGCCAGCAGTGAAGGTTTAGGGATGGGGATCCAGCCCCAGCATTTT	CASSEGLGMGIQPQHF
.	.	TRBJ2-1	TRBV25-1	TGTGCCAGCAGTGACATAAGTCTAGCTGTTTACAATGAGCAGTTCTTC	CASSDISLAVYNEQFF
.	.	TRBJ1-1	TRBV7-9	TGTGCCAGCAGCTTCGCCGTGCTATCGAACACTGAAGCTTTCTTT	CASSFAVLSNTEAFF
TRBD2	.	TRBJ2-7	TRBV5-1	TGCGCCAGCAGCACACGACTAGCGGGAGAACACTCCTACGAGCAGTACTTC	CASSTRLAGEHSYEQYF
.	.	TRBJ2-5	TRBV19	TGTGCCAGTAGTATGGCGACAATTCAAGAGACCCAGTACTTC	CASSMATIQETQYF
.	.	TRBJ2-1	TRBV2	TGTGCCAGCAGTAGGGACATCGGCAATGAGCAGTTCTTC	CASSRDIGNEQFF
TRBD2	.	TRBJ2-5	TRBV5-5	TGTGCCAGCAGCTTGATGGGTAGCGGGAGGTGGGAGACCCAGTACTTC	CASSLMGSGRWETQYF
TRBD1	.	TRBJ1-1	TRBV2	TGTGCCAGCAGCCTAGAGGGGGCCGGCACTGAAGCTTTCTTT	CASSLEGAGTEAFF
.	.	TRBJ2-3	TRBV7-3	TGTGCCAGCAGCACAACCCGGGAAAAGCTGTATTTT	CASSTTREKLYF
.	.	TRBJ2-1	TRBV10-2	TGCGCCAGCAGTGATCGAAATGGCCTCTCCTACAATGAGCAGTTCTTC	CASSDRNGLSYNEQFF
.	.	TRBJ1-1	TRBV18	TGTGCCAGCTCACCAAGGCCCAGGCAGAACACTGAAGCTTTCTTT	CASSPRPRQNTEAFF
TRBD1	.	TRBJ2-2	TRBV6-4	TGTGCCAGCCGGACAGGGGAGAGGACCGGGGAGCTGTTTTTT	CASRTGERTGELFF
.	.	TRBJ2-2	TRBV6-5	TGTGCCAGCAGGGCAGGAGGCGACACCGGGGAGCTGTTTTTT	CASRAGGDTGELFF
.	.	TRBJ2-5	TRBV12-5	TGTGCTAGTGGTTTGGTAGAGGAGACCCAGTACTTC	CASGLVEETQYF
.	few	TRBJ2-2	TRBV7-2	TGTGCCAGCAGCTCACGATCCACCGGGGAGCTGTTTTTT	CASSSRSTGELFF
.	.	TRBJ2-2	TRBV7-2	TGTGCCAGCAGCTGGACAGCTGCGAACACCGGGGAGCTGTTTTTT	CASSWTAANTGELFF
.	.	TRBJ1-1	TRBV10-3	TGTGCCATCAGTGACGGGCAACAGAGTGAAGCTTTCTTT	CAISDGQQSEAFF
.	.	TRBJ1-2	TRBV11-2	TGTGCCAGCAGCTTAGTTGCAAATAACTATGGCTACACCTTC	CASSLVANNYGYTF
TRBD1	.	TRBJ1-3	TRBV18	TGTGCCAGCTCCCCCCGACAGGGATCATCTGCTGGAAACACCATATATTTT	CASSPRQGSSAGNTIYF
.	.	TRBJ2-2	TRBV9	TGTGCCAGCAGCGTAGAGACAACAGGAACCGGGGAGCTGTTTTTT	CASSVETTGTGELFF
TRBD2	once	TRBJ2-1	TRBV11-2	TGTGCCAGCAGCTTACCCGGCGGGAGGGCAAATGAGCAGTTCTTC	CASSLPGGRANEQFF